Sequencing of this TCR beta chain was carried out in a study of T-cell memory formation after mild COVID-19. 5'RACE with constant-segment primers yielded barcoded, UMI-tagged TCR alpha and TCR beta cDNA libraries. TCRdb passed the 5' RACE reads through MiXCR, listing each CDR3 protein once. The data show fewer than 150,000 distinct CDR3 sequences, around 6.3% seen once. Findings of the study overall: Among clones contracting day 15 to 85, CD4/CD8 was balanced, whereas later expanders leaned CD4+.

The CDR3 extends over 14 amino acids. Trimming took off 4 bases at V and 5 bases at J, with 14 bases between the two ends. Germline V gene sequence: CDR1 LGHDT, CDR2 YNNKEL (reference sequence). A remark on this clonotype: Its antigen remains unidentified.

This chain connects TRBV3-1 to TRBJ1-2; no firm D call. This receptor was identified in an adult woman who had mild COVID-19 (a few samples of this study predate the infection). Cell type and time point are not known. The sequencing sample was made of PBMCs or a T cell subset sorted from them (not recorded which). The CDR3 loop reads CASSPPARGYGYTF. The CDR3 DNA is TGTGCCAGCAGCCCCCCGGCGCGGGGTTATGGCTACACCTTC.